A single T cell receptor (beta chain) is shown here with its context. The data were taken from a study of blood T cell repertoires in COVID-19. As for the study in general: T cells, B-cell-depleted T cells, or PBMCs provided the cDNA or gDNA that served as material.

Germline V gene data show CDR1 as SGHAT and CDR2 as FQNNGV. The CDR3 is 13 amino acids. J gave up 15 bases and V 0 bases, and 6 bases lay outside the gene matches. The repertoire was sequenced with immunoSEQ multiplex PCR; TCRdb's copy has only in-frame clones and lacks some. The repertoire holds some 220,000 clones, with 80% as singletons. The source of this sequence is a woman aged 70-85 years with acute or convalescent COVID-19. Sequencing used peripheral blood. This chain connects TRBV11-2 to TRBJ2-1, with 9 bases matching TRBD2. CDR3 in amino acids: CASSLDRLAAVFF. In DNA, the CDR3 is TGTGCCAGCAGCTTAGATCGACTAGCGGCCGTGTTCTTC.